The 24 T cell receptor beta chains listed next were all sequenced from one sample in a study of early T cells in non-severe SARS-CoV-2 infection. TCRdb reprocessed the 5' RACE reads with MiXCR, giving one entry per CDR3 protein. Among about 82,000 distinct CDR3 sequences, less than 15% were seen once, and the ten largest hold around 6%. Material: whole blood. These receptors came from an adult who was a healthcare worker with PCR-confirmed SARS-CoV-2 infection or an uninfected control (not recorded which).

This rearrangement joins TRBV20-1 to TRBJ2-1, with D unclear. Per germline, CDR1 DFQATT and CDR2 SNEGSKA (reference sequence). The CDR3 sequence is 11 residues long. V lost 6 bases and J 7 bases, leaving 10 bases between the germline ends. As DNA, the CDR3 is TGCAGTGCCGCCTTGGGGAATGAGCAGTTCTTC. Encoded protein: CSAALGNEQFF.

This chain connects TRBV28 to TRBJ1-2; TRBD1 might be the D (6 bases). The CDR3 is 14 amino acids. Per germline, CDR1 MDHEN and CDR2 SYDVKM. Trimming pared 7 bases from V and 2 bases from J, leaving 14 bases between. The CDR3 DNA sequence: TGTGCCAGCACCACCATAGGGGGGAACTATGGCTACACCTTC. Its translation: CASTTIGGNYGYTF.

The gene calls are TRBV28 and TRBJ2-2, with D hard to call. The V and J ends lost 6 bases and 0 bases respectively, with 11 bases between them. CDR1 and CDR2 from the germline V gene are MDHEN and SYDVKM. The CDR3 runs to 15 residues. This chain's CDR3 is CASRPAYANTGELFF. The CDR3, as DNA: TGTGCCAGCAGACCGGCCTACGCGAACACCGGGGAGCTGTTTTTT.

The gene calls are TRBV20-1 and TRBJ2-7, with 8 nucleotides matching TRBD1. Unmatched junction bases numbered 8, after V lost 7 bases and J lost 3 bases. The CDR3 is 13 residues long. The germline gives CDR1 DFQATT, CDR2 SNEGSKA (reference sequence). Written as DNA, the CDR3 is TGCAGTGTTCCCGACAGGGGCCACTACGAGCAGTACTTC. This codes for CSVPDRGHYEQYF.

This clonotype has at least ten counts. The chain has TRBV27 and TRBJ2-7, with TRBD1 matching 9 bases. CDR1 and CDR2 from the germline V gene are MNHEY and SMNVEV (reference sequence). The V gene end was trimmed by 6 bases and the J gene end by 1 base; junction bases not matched to a gene: 7. CDR3 length: 15 residues. CDR3 region: CASSTGTGPSYEQYF. The CDR3 nucleotides are TGTGCCAGCAGCACTGGGACAGGGCCTTCCTACGAGCAGTACTTC.

This clonotype was seen a handful of times. The genes are TRBV28 and TRBJ1-5; weak D call: TRBD1 (6 bases). The CDR3 is 12 amino acids. The germline V gene has CDR1 MDHEN and CDR2 SYDVKM. V was pared by 6 bases and J by 7 bases, with 10 bases between. The CDR3 region is CASRQGAQPQHF. In DNA form, the CDR3 reads TGTGCCAGCAGACAGGGAGCGCAGCCCCAGCATTTT. Using reference TRBV28 and TRBJ1-5 for the parts outside the CDR3, the full variable domain is DVKVTQSSRYLVKRTGEKVFLECVQDMDHENMFWYRQDPGLGLRLIYFSYDVKMKEKGDIPEGYSVSREKKERFSLILESASTNQTSMYLCASRQGAQPQHFGDGTRLSIL.

This clonotype was counted between two and nine times. This chain joins TRBV3-1 and TRBJ2-3; D not resolved. Germline V gene sequence: CDR1 LGHDT, CDR2 YNNKEL (reference sequence). V shed 0 bases and J shed 3 bases, with 4 bases lying between them. This CDR3 spans 13 amino acids. DNA of the CDR3: TGTGCCAGCAGCCAAGATAGAACAGATACGCAGTATTTT. It specifies CASSQDRTDTQYF.

This clonotype was counted at least ten times. The chain has TRBV6-1 and TRBJ2-3; D possibly matches TRBD1 or TRBD2 (5 bases each). Between the trimmed V and J ends, which lost 6 bases and 3 bases, there was a span of 19 bases. The CDR3 consists of 16 residues. Looked up from germline, CDR1 is MNHNS and CDR2 is SASEGT. CDR3 region: CASSPQFEGRTDTQYF. The CDR3 bases are TGTGCCAGCAGCCCCCAGTTCGAGGGGCGGACAGATACGCAGTATTTT.

The chain has TRBV20-1 and TRBJ2-7; tentative D call: TRBD1 (6 bases). Germline V gene lookup returns CDR1 DFQATT and CDR2 SNEGSKA (reference sequence). V was cut by 4 bases and J by 2 bases, with 9 bases left in between. The CDR3 sequence is 12 residues long. The CDR3 DNA follows: TGCAGTGCTATACAGGGACCCTACGAGCAGTACTTC. Translated: CSAIQGPYEQYF.

The chain combines TRBV15 with TRBJ2-3; D call uncertain. This CDR3 contains 16 residues. V gave up 2 bases and J gave up 1 base, with 13 bases separating them. CDR1 LNHNV and CDR2 YYDKDF come from the germline V gene (reference sequence). As DNA, the CDR3 is TGTGCCACCAGCAGACTATCCTTGGGCGGCACAGATACGCAGTATTTT. Its translation: CATSRLSLGGTDTQYF.

This clonotype came up many times. The chain employs TRBV12-3 or TRBV12-4 and TRBJ2-7, with 7 bases fitting TRBD1. V dropped 2 bases and J dropped 5; count of bases not matched to a gene: 6. The CDR3 loop spans 14 amino acids. CDR3 sequence: CASSLPQGINEQYF. Here the CDR3 DNA reads TGTGCCAGCAGTTTACCACAGGGGATAAACGAGCAGTACTTC.

In regard to this clonotype: Mismatch with germline at one junction end may stem from a read error. The chain carries TRBV7-9 and TRBJ1-1; 7 nucleotides match TRBD1. Looked up from germline, CDR1 is SEHNR and CDR2 is FQNEAQ (reference sequence). The CDR3 runs to 17 residues. CDR3 protein: CVSSLSLSPQTGQAAFF. CDR3 nucleotide sequence: TGTGTCAGCAGCTTATCCCTATCACCTCAGACAGGGCAAGCAGCTTTCTTT. Combining the CDR3 with reference TRBV7-9 and TRBJ1-1 gives the whole variable domain DTGVSQNPRHKITKRGQNVTFRCDPISEHNRLYWYRQTLGQGPEFLTYFQNEAQLEKSRLLSDRFSAERPKGSFSTLEIQRTEQGDSAMYLCVSSLSLSPQTGQAAFFGQGTRLTVV.

This clonotype was seen a handful of times. The chain combines TRBV5-1 with TRBJ1-5; no reliable D call. The V and J ends lost 4 bases and 7 bases respectively, with 12 bases between them. CDR3 length: 13 residues. The germline V gene has CDR1 SGHRS and CDR2 YFSETQ. The CDR3 protein is CASSPLSNQPQHF. In DNA, the CDR3 is TGCGCCAGCAGCCCCTTAAGTAACCAGCCCCAGCATTTT.

This clonotype has only a few counts. The chain recombines TRBV20-1 with TRBJ1-1; 7 bases line up with TRBD1. The J segment lost 6 bases and the V segment lost 6 bases, leaving 13 bases of the junction unmatched. Germline-derived CDR1 and CDR2 are DFQATT and SNEGSKA (reference sequence). The CDR3 runs to 14 residues. CDR3 in DNA: TGCAGTGCCGCCTACAAGGGGGCGAGGGCTGAAGCTTTCTTT. It is translated as CSAAYKGARAEAFF.

This rearrangement joins TRBV5-5 to TRBJ2-2; no definite D call. The CDR3 has 16 amino acids. The germline V gene has CDR1 SGHKS and CDR2 YYEKEE (reference sequence). Trimming shortened V by 0 bases and J by 4 bases, and 13 bases separated the two germline ends. The DNA of the CDR3 is TGTGCCAGCAGCTTGGCGAGGACGCAGTCCACCGGGGAGCTGTTTTTT. Its translation is CASSLARTQSTGELFF.

In its sample, this clonotype was seen a few times. CDR3 sequence reads: CSARGVRGNYGYTF. Here the CDR3 DNA reads TGCAGTGCTAGAGGGGTTAGGGGAAACTATGGCTACACCTTC. J is TRBJ1-2 and V is TRBV20-1; a possible D gene is TRBD1 (5 bases). The CDR3 has 14 residues. Germline CDR1 and CDR2: DFQATT and SNEGSKA (reference sequence). Between the trimmed V and J ends, which lost 1 base and 2 bases, there was a span of 11 bases.

This clonotype was detected a few times. The DNA of the CDR3 is TGTGCCAGCAGAACCGGGACACCGAACACTGAAGCTTTCTTT. The encoded protein is CASRTGTPNTEAFF. The V and J genes are TRBV12-3 or TRBV12-4 and TRBJ1-1; the D gene is possibly TRBD1 (6 bases). V was cut by 6 bases and J by 1 base, with 12 bases left in between. The CDR3 contains 14 residues.

This clonotype has ten or more counts. The rearrangement links TRBV5-1 to TRBJ1-6; 10 bases fit TRBD1. CDR3 length equals 16 residues. The germline V gene has CDR1 SGHRS and CDR2 YFSETQ. V was clipped by 4 bases and J by 9 bases; unmatched bases: 10. The CDR3 sequence is CASSQGTGDLFSPLHF. Written as DNA, the CDR3 is TGCGCCAGCAGCCAAGGGACAGGGGATCTGTTTTCACCCCTCCACTTT.

This clonotype was seen a few times. This chain uses TRBV25-1 with TRBJ1-6, with TRBD1 as a possible D gene (6 bases). V lost 10 bases to trimming and J lost 2 bases, with 15 bases between them. This CDR3 spans 15 amino acids. Germline V gene sequence: CDR1 MGHDK, CDR2 SYGVNS. In DNA, the CDR3 is TGTGCCACCACCCCCGGGGACACCTATAATTCACCCCTCCACTTT. Its protein is CATTPGDTYNSPLHF.

This clonotype has only a few counts. The chain couples TRBV5-1 to TRBJ1-4; TRBD1 matches at 10 bases. This CDR3 is built from 14 residues. V shed 4 bases and J 7 bases; nucleotides not matched to a gene: 4. Germline V gene lookup returns CDR1 SGHRS and CDR2 YFSETQ. The CDR3: CASSIDRGLEKLFF. The DNA for the CDR3 is TGCGCCAGCAGCATCGACAGGGGGCTTGAAAAACTGTTTTTT.

This chain uses TRBV20-1 with TRBJ1-1, with 7 bases identical to TRBD1. This CDR3 is built from 14 residues. Germline V CDR1 and CDR2: DFQATT, SNEGSKA (reference sequence). J was trimmed by 1 base and V by 4 bases; bases with no gene match: 6. CDR3 bases: TGCAGTGCTATTGAAGGGGGCTGGAACACTGAAGCTTTCTTT. As protein: CSAIEGGWNTEAFF.

Many counts were recorded for this clonotype. The DNA for the CDR3 is TGCGCCAGCCGGGGGAACGGGACTAGATCCTACAATGAGCAGTTCTTC. Encoded protein: CASRGNGTRSYNEQFF. The chain joins TRBV5-1 to TRBJ2-1; TRBD2 matches at 8 bases. In germline, CDR1 is SGHRS, CDR2 YFSETQ. The CDR3 has 16 residues. The V segment lost 7 bases and the J segment 1 base; nucleotides outside the gene matches: 10.

This clonotype turned up a few times. The J gene is TRBJ2-5, the V gene TRBV5-4, with D perhaps TRBD2 (6 bases). Germline V gene sequence: CDR1 SGHNT, CDR2 YYREEE (reference sequence). This CDR3 spans 16 amino acids. The V end lost 1 base, the J end lost 3 bases, and 16 bases lay between the germline ends. CDR3 sequence reads: CASSLSGVLVEETQYF. CDR3 in DNA: TGTGCCAGCAGCTTGTCGGGGGTACTGGTCGAAGAGACCCAGTACTTC.

This clonotype has a count of ten or more. The chain employs TRBV18 and TRBJ1-2, with TRBD1 matching over 8 bases. CDR3 length: 16 residues. With V trimmed by 4 bases and J by 4 bases, 11 bases remained unmatched. CDR1 is KGHSH and CDR2 is LQKENI in the germline V gene. The DNA of the CDR3 is TGTGCCAGCTCACTCAACCCGGGACAGGATTCCTATGGCTACACCTTC. Protein sequence: CASSLNPGQDSYGYTF.